The 15 T cell receptor beta chains in this list originate from one sample, sequenced in a study of technical replicates of blood from a few donors. Sequencing used immunoSEQ multiplex PCR; TCRdb keeps in-frame clones, though not all of them. In the table there are 44,000 or so clones, about 94% of which are singletons. The material sequenced was PBMCs. The receptor set was obtained from a human donor in good health. Some clones in this sample may be carry-over from other donors' samples.

The chain has TRBV25-1 and TRBJ2-1; TRBD2 matches 10 bases. After removal of 6 bases from V and 4 bases from J, the junction contained 6 bases not matched to a gene. The CDR3 runs 15 residues. Germline-derived CDR1 and CDR2 are MGHDK and SYGVNS. CDR3 protein: CASRRAGGPYNEQFF. DNA for the CDR3: TGTGCCAGCAGAAGAGCGGGAGGGCCTTACAATGAGCAGTTCTTC. Together with reference TRBV25-1 and TRBJ2-1, the CDR3 gives the full variable domain: EADIYQTPRYLVIGTGKKITLECSQTMGHDKMYWYQQDPGMELHLIHYSYGVNSTEKGDLSSESTVSRIRTEHFPLTLESARPSHTSQYLCASRRAGGPYNEQFFGPGTRLTVL.

V and J are TRBV30 and TRBJ2-3; D is unresolved. Germline V gene data show CDR1 as GTSNPN and CDR2 as SVGIG (reference sequence). The germline V and J ends were trimmed by 0 bases and 7 bases, with 8 bases remaining between them. The CDR3 covers 12 residues. DNA of the CDR3: TGTGCCTGGAGTGTGTATGCGAATACGCAGTATTTT. The encoded protein is CAWSVYANTQYF.

This clone has just a few counts. The chain has TRBV27 and TRBJ2-7; 10 bases match TRBD1. The V gene end was trimmed by 6 bases and the J gene end by 3 bases; junction bases not matched to a gene: 11. The germline gives CDR1 MNHEY, CDR2 SMNVEV (reference sequence). The CDR3 is made up of 16 amino acids. CDR3 residues: CASSPRTGGRGYEQYF. The CDR3 region has the DNA TGTGCCAGCAGCCCACGGACAGGGGGACGAGGCTACGAGCAGTACTTC.

V gene TRBV4-1 combines with J gene TRBJ2-7; D possibly corresponds to TRBD1 (6 bases). CDR3 length equals 17 residues. V lost 3 bases and J 4 bases, leaving 22 bases between the germline ends. Germline V lookup: CDR1 MGHRA, CDR2 YSYEKL. The CDR3 reads CASSQPPPGAPSYEQYF. CDR3 sequence (DNA): TGCGCCAGCAGCCAGCCCCCCCCAGGGGCCCCTTCTTACGAGCAGTACTTC.

The J gene is TRBJ1-1, the V gene TRBV15, with 10 bases that match TRBD1. Germline V CDR1 and CDR2: LNHNV, YYDKDF (reference sequence). This CDR3 has 15 amino acids. J gave up 4 bases and V 5 bases, and 7 bases lay outside the gene matches. CDR3 sequence reads: CATSRGQGGGTEAFF. The CDR3 nucleotides read TGTGCCACCAGCCGCGGACAGGGGGGGGGCACTGAAGCTTTCTTT.

This rearrangement joins TRBV13 to TRBJ1-6; D might be TRBD1 (6 bases). Germline V gives CDR1 PRHDT, CDR2 FYEKMQ (reference sequence). The CDR3 contains 14 residues. V lost 6 bases to trimming and J lost 2 bases, with 8 bases between them. CDR3 DNA sequence: TGTGCCAGCAGTACAGGGACCTATAATTCACCCCTCCACTTT. Its translation is CASSTGTYNSPLHF.

The rearrangement uses TRBV19 and TRBJ1-2; TRBD1 matches at 9 bases. Germline CDR1 LNHDA, CDR2 SQIVND (reference sequence). The CDR3 totals 14 residues. Losses at the gene ends were 6 bases for V and 4 bases for J; bases not matched to a gene: 6. The CDR3 nucleotides are TGTGCCAGTAGGGGACAGGGAGTTATCTATGGCTACACCTTC. Translation: CASRGQGVIYGYTF.

The chain combines TRBV18 with TRBJ2-7; D may be TRBD2 (6 bases). Germline lookup yields CDR1 KGHSH and CDR2 LQKENI. The CDR3 sequence is 14 residues long. Trimming took off 6 bases at V and 2 bases at J, with 14 bases between the two ends. The CDR3 region is CASSTGTAAYEQYF. In DNA form, the CDR3 reads TGTGCCAGCTCTACCGGGACTGCCGCCTACGAGCAGTACTTC.

A single count supports this clone. This sequence joins TRBV9 and TRBJ2-3; no definite D call. Trimming cost V 3 bases and J 6 bases, with 14 bases left between them. This CDR3 has 14 residues. CDR1 SGDLS and CDR2 YYNGEE come from the germline V gene. DNA for the CDR3: TGTGCCAGCAGCGCATCGTCTAGGTTGGATACGCAGTATTTT. Its protein is CASSASSRLDTQYF.

The gene calls are TRBV25-1 and TRBJ2-1; 10 positions agree with TRBD2. Looked up from germline, CDR1 is MGHDK and CDR2 is SYGVNS. The CDR3 is made up of 16 amino acids. With V trimmed by 3 bases and J by 8 bases, 10 bases remained unmatched. The CDR3 protein is CASSETPLAGADEQFF. The CDR3 region has the DNA TGTGCCAGCAGTGAGACCCCCCTAGCGGGAGCTGATGAGCAGTTCTTC.

The chain is built from TRBV18 and TRBJ2-3, with TRBD2 matching over 9 bases. This CDR3 has 15 residues. J lost 2 bases, V lost 5 bases, and 5 bases had no gene match. CDR1 is KGHSH and CDR2 is LQKENI in the germline V gene. The CDR3 sequence: CASSFSGGITDTQYF. In DNA, the CDR3 is TGTGCCAGCTCATTTAGCGGGGGTATCACAGATACGCAGTATTTT.

The chain links TRBV6-5 to TRBJ1-6; 7 positions agree with TRBD1. The V gene end was trimmed by 0 bases and the J gene end by 7 bases; junction bases not matched to a gene: 3. Germline V CDR1 and CDR2: MNHEY, SVGAGI. The CDR3 runs to 15 residues. CDR3 sequence: CASSYSGRGNSPLHF. Here the CDR3 DNA reads TGTGCCAGCAGTTACTCTGGCAGGGGGAATTCACCCCTCCACTTT.

The chain couples TRBV6-5 to TRBJ1-1; D remains unclear. Germline V gene sequence: CDR1 MNHEY, CDR2 SVGAGI. The CDR3 is 13 residues long. V lost 4 bases and J 1 base, leaving 7 bases between the germline ends. CDR3 nucleotides: TGTGCCAGCAGTTGGCGGAAGAACACTGAAGCTTTCTTT. Amino acids: CASSWRKNTEAFF.

This rearrangement joins TRBV30 to TRBJ2-7; 8 bases fit TRBD1. The CDR3 runs to 15 residues. The junction had 15 bases not matched to a gene; V was cut back by 4 bases and J by 7 bases. CDR1 and CDR2 from the germline V gene are GTSNPN and SVGIG (reference sequence). In DNA form, the CDR3 reads TGTGCCTGGACAAGTATAGGACAGGGCCCACCGGAGCAGTACTTC. This translates into CAWTSIGQGPPEQYF.

The genes are TRBV6-5 and TRBJ2-5; D call uncertain. There are 16 residues in the CDR3. CDR1 is MNHEY and CDR2 is SVGAGI in the germline V gene. With 0 bases removed from V and 2 bases from J, the gap between germline ends came to 13 bases. The CDR3 DNA is TGTGCCAGCAGTTACTCGGGCATCTCGAAGCAAGAGACCCAGTACTTC. It codes for CASSYSGISKQETQYF.